Presented here are 12 T cell receptor beta chains from one specimen sequenced in a study of CD4 T cells in relation to SARS-CoV-2 and coronaviruses. The unexposed donors gave CD4+ T cells in about 2010-2019, prior to COVID-19. Isolation of CD4+ T cells took place after about eleven days in culture. Method: immunoSEQ multiplex PCR; TCRdb's copy keeps in-frame clones and lacks some. Of about 23,000 clones in the sample, just over 75% were seen once. Their specific antigens are unknown. The sequencing input was CD4+ T cells from PBMCs, cultured in vitro. All receptors come from a human donor in good health.

This chain uses TRBV2 with TRBJ2-3, with 9 bases identical to TRBD2. The length of the CDR3 is 16 residues. The V gene end was trimmed by 7 bases and the J gene end by 4 bases; junction bases not matched to a gene: 12. Germline assignment: CDR1 SNHLY and CDR2 FYNNEI. CDR3 protein: CASTPPLAGRADTQYF. The CDR3 DNA reads TGTGCCAGCACTCCCCCCCTAGCGGGACGAGCAGATACGCAGTATTTT. Variable domain in full (rest from reference TRBV2 and TRBJ2-3): EPEVTQTPSHQVTQMGQEVILRCVPISNHLYFYWYRQILGQKVEFLVSFYNNEISEKSEIFDDQFSVERPDGSNFTLKIRSTKLEDSAMYFCASTPPLAGRADTQYFGPGTRLTVL.

This chain joins TRBV29-1 and TRBJ1-2; D is unresolved. The CDR3 consists of 14 residues. The V gene lost 3 bases and the J gene lost 2 bases, with 13 bases spanning the gap. Germline CDR1 SQVTM, CDR2 ANQGSEA. The CDR3 sequence is CSVDTNTRNYGYTF. CDR3 DNA sequence: TGCAGCGTTGATACGAACACACGCAACTATGGCTACACCTTC. The full variable domain, completed using reference TRBV29-1 and TRBJ1-2, is SAVISQKPSRDICQRGTSLTIQCQVDSQVTMMFWYRQQPGQSLTLIATANQGSEATYESGFVIDKFPISRPNLTFSTLTVSNMSPEDSSIYLCSVDTNTRNYGYTFGSGTRLTVV.

This clone appeared a single time. The chain joins TRBV6-5 to TRBJ1-4, with D maybe TRBD1 (5 bases). CDR3 length: 14 amino acids. V lost 11 bases and J 8 bases, leaving 21 bases between the germline ends. The V gene's germline CDR1 is MNHEY and CDR2 SVGAGI. CDR3 nucleotide sequence: TGTGCCCTCGCGAGGGGAAAAACCCACGAAAAACTGTTTTTT. This gives the protein CALARGKTHEKLFF.

This clone was observed a handful of times. The rearrangement joins TRBV7-3 to TRBJ2-2, with D unresolved. Germline CDR1 reads SGHTA; CDR2 reads FQGTGA. The CDR3 consists of 16 residues. V was clipped by 5 bases and J by 0 bases, with 13 bases between them. CDR3 sequence reads: CASSPVGMSNTGELFF. CDR3 in DNA: TGTGCCAGCAGCCCCGTGGGGATGTCGAACACCGGGGAGCTGTTTTTT.

The chain joins TRBV5-1 to TRBJ2-3; 10 bases are a match to TRBD1. The germline CDR1 and CDR2 sequences are SGHRS and YFSETQ. The CDR3 sequence is 15 residues long. Trimming took 3 bases from V and 3 from J; bases not matched to a gene: 4. The DNA for the CDR3 is TGCGCCAGCAGCTCGTCGGGACAGGGGACAGATACGCAGTATTTT. This sequence encodes CASSSSGQGTDTQYF.

This clone was detected once. V and J are TRBV2 and TRBJ2-7; D remains ambiguous. This CDR3 contains 11 residues. Germline CDR1 is SNHLY and CDR2 is FYNNEI. The V and J ends lost 7 bases and 9 bases respectively, with 13 bases between them. CDR3 loop: CASTDLSGQYF. In nucleotides, the CDR3 is TGTGCCAGCACTGACCTCTCCGGGCAGTACTTC.

The rearrangement links TRBV6-5 to TRBJ2-1, with TRBD2 matching over 10 bases. This CDR3 comprises 15 residues. Losses at the gene ends were 4 bases for V and 5 bases for J; bases not matched to a gene: 5. CDR1 is MNHEY and CDR2 is SVGAGI in the germline V gene. Here the CDR3 reads CASSFTSGVNNEQFF. In nucleotides, the CDR3 is TGTGCCAGCAGTTTCACTAGCGGGGTAAACAATGAGCAGTTCTTC.

The genes are TRBV4-1 and TRBJ2-5; a possible D gene is TRBD1 (6 bases). Trimming shortened V by 1 base and J by 2 bases, and 8 bases separated the two germline ends. Per the germline V gene, CDR1 is MGHRA and CDR2 is YSYEKL. CDR3 length equals 14 residues. The CDR3 sequence: CASSQAGQQETQYF. The CDR3 DNA reads as TGCGCCAGCAGCCAAGCAGGACAGCAAGAGACCCAGTACTTC.

The chain joins TRBV19 to TRBJ2-2; TRBD1 is a possible D gene (5 bases). V was clipped by 5 bases and J by 3 bases, with 13 bases between them. The germline V gene has CDR1 LNHDA and CDR2 SQIVND (reference sequence). The CDR3 extends over 15 amino acids. This chain's CDR3 is CASSDRQEYTGELFF. DNA of the CDR3: TGTGCCAGTAGTGACAGACAAGAGTACACCGGGGAGCTGTTTTTT.

V is TRBV2 and J is TRBJ2-7; D ambiguous. V dropped 3 bases and J dropped 6 bases, with 15 bases sitting between them. Germline values: CDR1 SNHLY, CDR2 FYNNEI. This CDR3 spans 14 amino acids. CDR3 loop: CASSDEQRLREQYF. Here the CDR3 DNA reads TGTGCCAGCAGTGACGAACAGAGACTCCGCGAGCAGTACTTC. Combining the CDR3 with reference TRBV2 and TRBJ2-7 gives the whole variable domain EPEVTQTPSHQVTQMGQEVILRCVPISNHLYFYWYRQILGQKVEFLVSFYNNEISEKSEIFDDQFSVERPDGSNFTLKIRSTKLEDSAMYFCASSDEQRLREQYFGPGTRLTVT.

This chain joins TRBV7-8 and TRBJ2-3; D gene uncertain. Trimming cost V 8 bases and J 4 bases, with 13 bases left between them. The CDR3 spans 13 residues. Germline-derived CDR1 and CDR2 are SGHVS and FQNEAQ. The CDR3 DNA is TGTGCCAGCTCCATAAGGACGTCAGATACGCAGTATTTT. Translating it yields CASSIRTSDTQYF.

The V and J genes are TRBV10-3 and TRBJ2-7; D is possibly TRBD1 (6 bases). Germline V lookup: CDR1 ENHRY, CDR2 SYGVKD. The CDR3 has 16 amino acids. The V end lost 0 bases, the J end lost 3 bases, and 15 bases lay between the germline ends. CDR3 coding DNA: TGTGCCATCAGTGAGTCGGCAGGGGCAGGGAGCTACGAGCAGTACTTC. Translating it yields CAISESAGAGSYEQYF.